The 31 T cell receptor beta chains listed next were all sequenced from one sample in a study of blood T cell dynamics during melanoma immunotherapy. The time point: pre-treatment baseline. Profiled with immunoSEQ multiplex PCR; TCRdb holds only in-frame clones, not every one. The sample comprises about 6,700 clones, roughly 83% of which are singletons, and approximately 40% rests with the top ten. The input for sequencing was blood, taken from a patient treated with checkpoint blockade. Receptor source: a human donor with melanoma. Some clones in this sample may be carry-over from other donors' samples.

V usage is TRBV18 and J usage is TRBJ1-1, with D possibly being TRBD1 (6 bases). This CDR3 is built from 14 residues. Trimming removed 3 bases from V and 4 bases from J, with 12 bases in between. Germline CDR1 and CDR2: KGHSH and LQKENI. The CDR3 region is CASSPGLGGTEAFF. The CDR3 DNA reads TGTGCCAGCTCACCGGGGTTAGGGGGCACTGAAGCTTTCTTT.

In its sample, this clone was seen a few times. The V call is TRBV19, the J call TRBJ1-6, with D perhaps TRBD1 (6 bases). Trimming removed 6 bases from V and 7 bases from J, with 22 bases in between. This CDR3 has 17 amino acids. Germline CDR1 and CDR2: LNHDA and SQIVND (reference sequence). CDR3 region: CASSLRSPGTMNSPLHF. The CDR3 nucleotides read TGTGCCAGTAGCCTCAGGTCCCCCGGGACAATGAATTCACCCCTCCACTTT.

The V and J genes are TRBV2 and TRBJ2-3; TRBD2 aligns across 7 bases. CDR1 is SNHLY and CDR2 is FYNNEI in the germline V gene. V was pared by 7 bases and J by 2 bases, with 9 bases of the junction left unmatched. The CDR3 contains 15 residues. The CDR3, as DNA: TGTGCCAGCAAGCCTTCTAGCGGATACACAGATACGCAGTATTTT. It codes for CASKPSSGYTDTQYF.

The chain recombines TRBV10-2 with TRBJ1-6; D is ambiguous. Trimming shortened V by 2 bases and J by 13 bases, and 12 bases separated the two germline ends. CDR1 is WSHSY, CDR2 SAAADI, per germline. The length of the CDR3 is 13 residues. The chain's CDR3 is CASSETGPGPLHF. CDR3 in DNA: TGCGCCAGCAGTGAGACGGGCCCGGGGCCCCTCCACTTT.

The CDR3 DNA sequence: TGTGCCAGCAGCTCAGGCCCGGGTGCGACCTATGGCTACACCTTC. Its translation: CASSSGPGATYGYTF. J is TRBJ1-2 and V is TRBV11-2; no clear D gene. This CDR3 is 15 amino acids long. The germline V gene encodes CDR1 SGHAT and CDR2 FQNNGV. The ends were cut back, 4 bases at V and 4 bases at J, with 16 bases in the middle.

V and J are TRBV7-2 and TRBJ2-7, with 10 nucleotides matching TRBD2. This CDR3 spans 13 amino acids. After removal of 4 bases from V and 6 bases from J, the junction contained 3 bases not matched to a gene. Germline-derived CDR1 and CDR2 are SGHTA and FQGNSA. CDR3 in DNA: TGTGCCAGCAGCTACCAGCGGGGGGGCGAGCAGTACTTC. This gives the protein CASSYQRGGEQYF.

The chain carries TRBV7-2 and TRBJ2-3; D is ambiguous. CDR1 SGHTA and CDR2 FQGNSA come from the germline V gene. The CDR3 runs 15 residues. V was pared by 2 bases and J by 3 bases, with 12 bases between. The CDR3 DNA is TGTGCCAGCAGCTTAAGCCTGAGCCGAACAGATACGCAGTATTTT. Translated: CASSLSLSRTDTQYF. Together with reference TRBV7-2 and TRBJ2-3, the CDR3 gives the full variable domain: GAGVSQSPSNKVTEKGKDVELRCDPISGHTALYWYRQSLGQGLEFLIYFQGNSAPDKSGLPSDRFSAERTGGSVSTLTIQRTQQEDSAVYLCASSLSLSRTDTQYFGPGTRLTVL.

V is TRBV5-6 and J is TRBJ1-1; 9 bases match TRBD1. The J segment lost 2 bases and the V segment lost 4 bases, leaving 6 bases of the junction unmatched. The CDR3 has 15 amino acids. The germline CDR1 and CDR2 sequences are SGHDT and YYEEEE. The CDR3 region has the DNA TGTGCCAGCAGCCTGCCGGGACAGGGTAACACTGAAGCTTTCTTT. This encodes CASSLPGQGNTEAFF.

This chain uses TRBV10-3 with TRBJ1-2, with 11 bases identical to TRBD1. In germline, CDR1 is ENHRY, CDR2 SYGVKD. Losses at the gene ends were 4 bases for V and 4 bases for J; bases not matched to a gene: 5. The CDR3 is 15 residues long. CDR3 protein: CAISGPGQGGYGYTF. CDR3 in DNA: TGTGCCATCAGTGGACCGGGACAGGGGGGCTATGGCTACACCTTC.

This clone is hyperexpanded. V and J are TRBV2 and TRBJ2-3; 7 positions agree with TRBD2. The CDR3 is 15 residues long. J was trimmed by 6 bases and V by 7 bases; bases with no gene match: 13. Germline values: CDR1 SNHLY, CDR2 FYNNEI. For the CDR3, the DNA is TGTGCCAGCAAGGATTCTGGCGGGGGTTGGGATACGCAGTATTTT. Translation gives CASKDSGGGWDTQYF. Using reference TRBV2 and TRBJ2-3 for the parts outside the CDR3, the full variable domain is EPEVTQTPSHQVTQMGQEVILRCVPISNHLYFYWYRQILGQKVEFLVSFYNNEISEKSEIFDDQFSVERPDGSNFTLKIRSTKLEDSAMYFCASKDSGGGWDTQYFGPGTRLTVL.

Note on this clone: A read error likely explains this, since a far larger clone differs by one base. The genes are TRBV5-6 and TRBJ1-5; possibly TRBD1 for D (6 bases). The CDR3 sequence is 13 residues long. Germline values: CDR1 SGHDT, CDR2 YYEEEE. The CDR3 protein is CASSLAGDQPLHF. For the CDR3, the DNA is TGTGCCAGCAGCTTGGCAGGGGATCAGCCCCTGCATTTT.

V gene TRBV4-2 combines with J gene TRBJ1-2; D is undetermined. Germline lookup yields CDR1 LGHNA and CDR2 YNFKEQ. The CDR3 has 14 amino acids. The V and J ends lost 0 bases and 4 bases respectively, with 9 bases between them. This CDR3 is CASSQDNALYGYTF. In DNA form, the CDR3 reads TGTGCCAGCAGCCAAGATAATGCACTCTATGGCTACACCTTC.

The chain carries TRBV19 and TRBJ2-1; perhaps TRBD1 as D (6 bases). The CDR3 has 14 amino acids. The germline V and J ends were trimmed by 4 bases and 8 bases, with 15 bases remaining between them. Germline V gene data show CDR1 as LNHDA and CDR2 as SQIVND (reference sequence). In nucleotides, the CDR3 is TGTGCCAGTAGTAACACGGGACACCCTTATGAGCAGTTCTTC. Its translation: CASSNTGHPYEQFF.

The rearrangement links TRBV6-1 to TRBJ2-3; 8 positions match TRBD2. This CDR3 is 19 amino acids long. Germline V CDR1 and CDR2: MNHNS, SASEGT. J was trimmed by 1 base and V by 0 bases; bases with no gene match: 12. CDR3 sequence reads: CASSEAMLAGDFGTDTQYF. CDR3 sequence (DNA): TGTGCCAGCAGTGAAGCTATGCTAGCGGGTGACTTCGGCACAGATACGCAGTATTTT.

The rearrangement joins TRBV6-5 to TRBJ2-7; the D gene is possibly TRBD1 (5 bases). The CDR3 is 13 amino acids. Germline V CDR1 and CDR2: MNHEY, SVGAGI. Deletions cut 8 bases from V and 6 bases from J, with 17 bases between. The CDR3 nucleotides are TGTGCCAGCCGGCCCAGGGTTTTAAGCGAGCAGTACTTC. This gives the protein CASRPRVLSEQYF.

The chain joins TRBV6-4 to TRBJ2-7; D is unclear. The V end was cut by 6 bases, the J end by 1 base, with 16 bases between. CDR1 MRHNA and CDR2 SNTAGT come from the germline V gene. The CDR3 sequence is 15 residues long. DNA for the CDR3: TGTGCCAGCAGCCCCCCCAATCATCTGTCCTACGAGCAGTACTTC. This sequence encodes CASSPPNHLSYEQYF.

The V and J genes are TRBV6-5 and TRBJ1-6; D is unclear. The germline gives CDR1 MNHEY, CDR2 SVGAGI. V was trimmed by 11 bases and J by 7 bases, leaving 21 bases between them. The CDR3 loop spans 15 amino acids. CDR3 amino acids: CAAALQRRTNSPLHF. In DNA form, the CDR3 reads TGTGCCGCCGCACTCCAGCGGCGTACAAATTCACCCCTCCACTTT.

V gene TRBV5-4 combines with J gene TRBJ2-5, with 7 positions matching TRBD2. Losses at the gene ends were 3 bases for V and 4 bases for J; bases not matched to a gene: 3. CDR1 is SGHNT, CDR2 YYREEE, per germline (reference sequence). The CDR3 spans 13 residues. Here the CDR3 reads CASSWEGLETQYF. CDR3 DNA sequence: TGTGCCAGCAGCTGGGAGGGTTTAGAGACCCAGTACTTC.

The J gene is TRBJ1-3, the V gene TRBV10-2, with 9 bases fitting TRBD1. The CDR3 extends over 14 amino acids. The germline gives CDR1 WSHSY, CDR2 SAAADI. Trimming removed 4 bases from V and 6 bases from J; junction bases left unmatched: 4. For the CDR3, the DNA is TGCGCCAGCAGTGTTGGACAGGGGACAAACACCATATATTTT. Translation: CASSVGQGTNTIYF.

The rearrangement uses TRBV11-2 and TRBJ2-2; D not certain. Trimming took off 5 bases at V and 7 bases at J, with 17 bases between the two ends. The CDR3 extends over 15 amino acids. Germline CDR1 is SGHAT and CDR2 is FQNNGV. This CDR3 is CASSPATNVGGELFF. CDR3 DNA: TGTGCCAGCAGCCCAGCGACAAACGTGGGCGGGGAGCTGTTTTTT.

This chain links TRBV5-1 with TRBJ1-1; 9 nucleotides align to TRBD1. There are 14 residues in the CDR3. Germline CDR1 reads SGHRS; CDR2 reads YFSETQ. J lost 5 bases, V lost 0 bases, and 2 bases had no gene match. Written as DNA, the CDR3 is TGCGCCAGCAGCTTGGACAGGGGGCCGACTGAAGCTTTCTTT. Translation: CASSLDRGPTEAFF.

This clone was seen a few times. The chain combines TRBV29-1 with TRBJ1-5, with D perhaps TRBD1 (6 bases). The CDR3 spans 13 residues. The germline gives CDR1 SQVTM, CDR2 ANQGSEA. Trimming cost V 7 bases and J 1 base, with 11 bases left between them. CDR3 nucleotide sequence: TGCAGCGGTAGCAGGGGAAGCAATCAGCCCCAGCATTTT. It codes for CSGSRGSNQPQHF.

V usage is TRBV5-4 and J usage is TRBJ1-5; D is perhaps TRBD1 (6 bases). Germline values: CDR1 SGHNT, CDR2 YYREEE (reference sequence). Trimming took off 3 bases at V and 6 bases at J, with 7 bases between the two ends. The CDR3 totals 12 residues. The CDR3 nucleotides read TGTGCCAGCAGCTACAGGGTTCAGCCCCAGCATTTT. Protein product: CASSYRVQPQHF.

The count of this clone is one. The gene calls are TRBV7-2 and TRBJ2-3; D may match TRBD1 or TRBD2 (5 bases each). Trimming shortened V by 0 bases and J by 0 bases, and 10 bases separated the two germline ends. The CDR3 runs 16 residues. Germline loops: CDR1 SGHTA, CDR2 FQGNSA. The CDR3 here is CASSLAGTVSTDTQYF. CDR3 DNA sequence: TGTGCCAGCAGCTTAGCCGGGACGGTTAGCACAGATACGCAGTATTTT.

The genes are TRBV23-1 and TRBJ1-6; weak D call: TRBD1 (6 bases). TRBV23-1 is an open reading frame, and its role is uncertain. This CDR3 spans 14 amino acids. The V end lost 4 bases, the J end lost 13 bases, and 17 bases lay between the germline ends. CDR3 region: CASSRTGFLAPLHF. The CDR3 bases are TGCGCCAGCAGTCGCACAGGGTTTTTGGCGCCCCTCCACTTT.

The chain employs TRBV14 and TRBJ2-7; D remains unclear. The CDR3 loop spans 14 amino acids. From germline, CDR1 is SGHDN and CDR2 FVKESK. V was trimmed by 0 bases and J by 2 bases, leaving 8 bases between them. The CDR3 DNA sequence: TGTGCCAGCAGCCAAGATTTCTCCCCCTACGAGCAGTACTTC. Translating gives CASSQDFSPYEQYF.

By sample share, this clone is large (0.1 to 1%). The CDR3 protein is CASSLTPYNEQFF. For the CDR3, the DNA is TGCGCCAGCAGCTTAACCCCCTACAATGAGCAGTTCTTC. The chain links TRBV5-1 to TRBJ2-1; D ambiguous. V was shortened by 2 bases and J by 2 bases, with 5 bases between the two germline ends. Germline V gene data show CDR1 as SGHRS and CDR2 as YFSETQ. CDR3 length: 13 residues.

The chain carries TRBV18 and TRBJ1-6, with 7 bases aligning to TRBD1. The CDR3 length is 15 residues. Germline CDR1 and CDR2: KGHSH and LQKENI. With V trimmed by 2 bases and J by 8 bases, 6 bases remained unmatched. Here the CDR3 DNA reads TGTGCCAGCTCACCAAACGGGCAGGGGGATTCACCCCTCCACTTT. Translating it yields CASSPNGQGDSPLHF.

This clone was detected only once. The genes are TRBV6-6 and TRBJ1-5, with unresolved D. This CDR3 contains 16 residues. V dropped 5 bases and J dropped 4 bases, with 18 bases sitting between them. In germline, CDR1 is MNHNY, CDR2 SVGAGI (reference sequence). This CDR3 reads CASSRRGGEINQPQHF. The CDR3 DNA is TGTGCCAGCAGTCGACGAGGTGGTGAAATTAATCAGCCCCAGCATTTT.

V is TRBV11-2 and J is TRBJ2-3; D remains ambiguous. The V end lost 5 bases, the J end lost 2 bases, and 14 bases lay between the germline ends. The germline CDR1 and CDR2 sequences are SGHAT and FQNNGV. The CDR3 has 15 residues. The chain's CDR3 is CASSPLRSDTDTQYF. The DNA of the CDR3 is TGTGCCAGCAGCCCACTGAGGAGTGACACAGATACGCAGTATTTT.

V is TRBV5-1 and J is TRBJ2-3; D is possibly TRBD1 or TRBD2 (6 bases each). Deletions cut 5 bases from V and 1 base from J, with 11 bases between. The germline CDR1 and CDR2 sequences are SGHRS and YFSETQ. The CDR3 runs 14 residues. The CDR3 here is CASRTGARTDTQYF. The CDR3 DNA reads TGCGCCAGCAGAACGGGGGCCCGCACAGATACGCAGTATTTT.